This entry lists 17 T cell receptor beta chains sequenced from one sample in a study of blood T cell repertoires in COVID-19 (dated by TCRdb to the early 2020s). Libraries were prepared through the immunoSEQ multiplex PCR assay. This immuneACCESS table, as held by TCRdb, lists in-frame sequences with V and J called but not all clones. Of the missing ones, under half trace to an unresolved V gene in checked studies; the others have no known cause. Across this sample there are 250,000 to 350,000 clones, with roughly 90% seen only once. Jointly, the top ten make up 2.6% of the sample. The sequenced sample was PBMCs or T cells enriched from blood (not recorded which). Every receptor here comes from a man in his 60s who had recovered from COVID-19.

The genes are TRBV5-6 and TRBJ2-2; tentative D call: TRBD1 (6 bases). The CDR3 contains 16 residues. The germline CDR1 and CDR2 sequences are SGHDT and YYEEEE. V shed 4 bases and J shed 7 bases, with 20 bases lying between them. The CDR3 nucleotides read TGTGCCAGCAGCCACCACCTACAGGGTAGAGGCGGGGAGCTGTTTTTT. Its translation is CASSHHLQGRGGELFF.

This clone came up a few times. The V gene is TRBV3-1 (or the pseudogene TRBV3-2), the J gene TRBJ1-4; 7 nucleotides align to TRBD1. The V and J ends lost 4 bases and 5 bases, in that order; junction bases with no gene match: 4. Germline V gene lookup returns CDR1 LGHDT and CDR2 YNNKEL (reference sequence). The CDR3 runs to 14 residues. CDR3: CASSPGTANEKLFF. As DNA, the CDR3 is TGTGCCAGCAGCCCCGGGACAGCCAATGAAAAACTGTTTTTT.

The chain employs TRBV3-1 (or the pseudogene TRBV3-2) and TRBJ2-5; a possible D gene is TRBD1 (5 bases). With 2 bases removed from V and 10 bases from J, the gap between germline ends came to 11 bases. Germline V CDR1 and CDR2: LGHDT, YNNKEL (reference sequence). The CDR3 loop spans 12 amino acids. This chain's CDR3 is CASSQSLGDQYF. CDR3 nucleotides: TGTGCCAGCAGCCAATCATTAGGGGACCAGTACTTC.

The rearrangement uses TRBV6-1 and TRBJ2-2, with 12 positions matching TRBD1. The CDR3 consists of 16 residues. J gave up 6 bases and V 2 bases, and 4 bases lay outside the gene matches. CDR1 and CDR2 from the germline V gene are MNHNS and SASEGT. CDR3 region: CASSELGQGASGELFF. The CDR3 nucleotides are TGTGCCAGCAGTGAACTGGGACAGGGGGCGTCCGGGGAGCTGTTTTTT.

This clone was seen more than once but under ten times. The gene calls are TRBV30 and TRBJ1-1; 7 nucleotides match TRBD1. The germline V gene has CDR1 GTSNPN and CDR2 SVGIG (reference sequence). CDR3 length: 13 residues. Losses at the gene ends were 5 bases for V and 3 bases for J; bases not matched to a gene: 6. The CDR3 protein is CAWGRTGYTEAFF. The CDR3 coding sequence is TGTGCCTGGGGAAGGACAGGCTACACTGAAGCTTTCTTT.

The gene calls are TRBV5-6 and TRBJ1-6; no clear D. The CDR3 runs 13 residues. Trimming shortened V by 4 bases and J by 7 bases, and 9 bases separated the two germline ends. Germline V gene sequence: CDR1 SGHDT, CDR2 YYEEEE. CDR3: CASSLDSNSPLHF. In DNA, the CDR3 is TGTGCCAGCAGCCTGGACTCAAATTCACCCCTCCACTTT.

The CDR3 sequence: CASSETSGTDTQYF. DNA of the CDR3: TGTGCCAGCTCCGAGACTAGCGGAACAGATACGCAGTATTTT. The chain uses TRBV18 and TRBJ2-3, with TRBD2 identical over 9 bases. The CDR3 contains 14 residues. Per the germline V gene, CDR1 is KGHSH and CDR2 is LQKENI. The V and J ends lost 6 bases and 3 bases, in that order; junction bases with no gene match: 4. The full variable domain, rest sourced from reference TRBV18 and TRBJ2-3, is NAGVMQNPRHLVRRRGQEARLRCSPMKGHSHVYWYRQLPEEGLKFMVYLQKENIIDESGMPKERFSAEFPKEGPSILRIQQVVRGDSAAYFCASSETSGTDTQYFGPGTRLTVL.

This clone has a single count. The V gene is TRBV5-5, the J gene TRBJ1-2; 12 nucleotides align to TRBD1. The CDR3 is 16 amino acids. Germline values: CDR1 SGHKS, CDR2 YYEKEE (reference sequence). V lost 2 bases to trimming and J lost 8 bases; unmatched junction nucleotides: 10. CDR3 nucleotide sequence: TGTGCCAGCAGCTTTTACCCGGGACAGGGGGCGAAAGGCTACACCTTC. Translation gives CASSFYPGQGAKGYTF. Using reference TRBV5-5 and TRBJ1-2 for the parts outside the CDR3, the full variable domain is DAGVTQSPTHLIKTRGQQVTLRCSPISGHKSVSWYQQVLGQGPQFIFQYYEKEERGRGNFPDRFSARQFPNYSSELNVNALLLGDSALYLCASSFYPGQGAKGYTFGSGTRLTVV.

This chain connects TRBV6-5 to TRBJ2-3, with TRBD1 as a possible D gene (5 bases). Germline V gene lookup returns CDR1 MNHEY and CDR2 SVGAGI. V was clipped by 8 bases and J by 3 bases, with 15 bases between them. This CDR3 is 14 amino acids long. CDR3 nucleotide sequence: TGTGCCAGCTCATTGCAGGGTTTAACAGATACGCAGTATTTT. This sequence encodes CASSLQGLTDTQYF.

V gene TRBV6-5 combines with J gene TRBJ2-2, with TRBD1 identical over 9 bases. CDR1 MNHEY and CDR2 SVGAGI come from the germline V gene. J was trimmed by 7 bases and V by 6 bases; bases with no gene match: 9. There are 15 residues in the CDR3. CDR3 DNA sequence: TGTGCCAGCAGCCTCCGGGACAGGGTAGGCGGGGAGCTGTTTTTT. This translates into CASSLRDRVGGELFF.

A note on this clone: The identical CDR3 is also encoded by other nucleotide sequences in the sample. The chain has TRBV11-2 and TRBJ1-6; 8 bases fit TRBD1. V dropped 1 base and J dropped 7; count of bases not matched to a gene: 0. Germline V gene sequence: CDR1 SGHAT, CDR2 FQNNGV. The CDR3 is 14 residues long. CDR3 sequence: CASSLGQGNSPLHF. DNA of the CDR3: TGTGCCAGCAGCTTAGGACAGGGGAATTCACCCCTCCACTTT.

This clone was detected only a few times. The rearrangement uses TRBV2 and TRBJ2-1, with D maybe TRBD2 (6 bases). The CDR3 runs 16 residues. The V gene's germline CDR1 is SNHLY and CDR2 FYNNEI. V lost 6 bases to trimming and J lost 6 bases, with 21 bases between them. The CDR3 region is CASSAMGLGRSNEQFF. For the CDR3, the DNA is TGTGCCAGCAGCGCCATGGGACTCGGTCGAAGCAATGAGCAGTTCTTC.

The rearrangement uses TRBV6-6 and TRBJ1-1; TRBD1 might be the D (6 bases). CDR1 is MNHNY and CDR2 is SVGAGI in the germline V gene (reference sequence). The CDR3 is 15 residues long. V lost 0 bases, J lost 4 bases, and 12 bases lay in between. CDR3 loop: CASSYSKGGGTEAFF. The CDR3 DNA follows: TGTGCCAGCAGTTACTCCAAGGGAGGGGGCACTGAAGCTTTCTTT.

The chain joins TRBV5-1 to TRBJ2-5; TRBD1 agrees at 7 bases. This CDR3 has 15 residues. V dropped 3 bases and J dropped 1; count of bases not matched to a gene: 6. The V gene's germline CDR1 is SGHRS and CDR2 YFSETQ. In DNA, the CDR3 is TGCGCCAGCAGCTCAAGTGGGACAGCCCAAGAGACCCAGTACTTC. It yields the protein CASSSSGTAQETQYF.

The chain has TRBV5-1 and TRBJ2-1; 7 bases are shared with TRBD2. The CDR3 is made up of 15 amino acids. Germline lookup yields CDR1 SGHRS and CDR2 YFSETQ. V gave up 3 bases and J gave up 2 bases; unmatched junction bases: 5. CDR3 nucleotides: TGCGCCAGCAGCTGGGAGGCGGGAGCCTACAATGAGCAGTTCTTC. Amino acid sequence: CASSWEAGAYNEQFF.

The V gene is TRBV7-9, the J gene TRBJ1-2, with D unresolved. The germline V gene has CDR1 SEHNR and CDR2 FQNEAQ (reference sequence). The CDR3 consists of 13 residues. Trimming left V 4 bases short and J 6 bases short, with 12 bases between. CDR3 loop: CASSSLSVHGYTF. CDR3 DNA sequence: TGTGCCAGCAGCTCCCTTTCTGTCCATGGCTACACCTTC.

Worth noting for this clone: This specimen includes other DNA sequences encoding the same CDR3. The V gene is TRBV4-1, the J gene TRBJ2-1; 7 positions match TRBD1. The V gene's germline CDR1 is MGHRA and CDR2 YSYEKL. Unmatched junction bases numbered 3, after V lost 4 bases and J lost 0 bases. CDR3 length: 15 residues. The CDR3 DNA is TGCGCCAGCAGCCTGGGACAGAGCTCCTACAATGAGCAGTTCTTC. This sequence encodes CASSLGQSSYNEQFF.